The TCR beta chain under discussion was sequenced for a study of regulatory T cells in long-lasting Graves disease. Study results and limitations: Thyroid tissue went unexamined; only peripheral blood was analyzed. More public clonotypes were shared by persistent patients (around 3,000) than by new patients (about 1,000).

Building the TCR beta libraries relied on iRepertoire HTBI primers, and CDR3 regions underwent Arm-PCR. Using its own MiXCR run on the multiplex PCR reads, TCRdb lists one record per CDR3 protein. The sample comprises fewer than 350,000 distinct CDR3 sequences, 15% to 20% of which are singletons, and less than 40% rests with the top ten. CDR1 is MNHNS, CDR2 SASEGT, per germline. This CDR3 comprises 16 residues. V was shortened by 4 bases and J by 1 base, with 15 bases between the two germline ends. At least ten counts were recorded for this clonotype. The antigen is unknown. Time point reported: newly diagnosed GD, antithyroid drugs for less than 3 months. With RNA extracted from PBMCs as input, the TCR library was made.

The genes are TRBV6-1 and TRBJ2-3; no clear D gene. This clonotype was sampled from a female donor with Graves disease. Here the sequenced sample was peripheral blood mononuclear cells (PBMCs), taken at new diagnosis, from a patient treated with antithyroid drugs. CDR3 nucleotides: TGTGCCAGCAGTGCCCTTCTGGGTATGGGCACAGATACGCAGTATTTT. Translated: CASSALLGMGTDTQYF.